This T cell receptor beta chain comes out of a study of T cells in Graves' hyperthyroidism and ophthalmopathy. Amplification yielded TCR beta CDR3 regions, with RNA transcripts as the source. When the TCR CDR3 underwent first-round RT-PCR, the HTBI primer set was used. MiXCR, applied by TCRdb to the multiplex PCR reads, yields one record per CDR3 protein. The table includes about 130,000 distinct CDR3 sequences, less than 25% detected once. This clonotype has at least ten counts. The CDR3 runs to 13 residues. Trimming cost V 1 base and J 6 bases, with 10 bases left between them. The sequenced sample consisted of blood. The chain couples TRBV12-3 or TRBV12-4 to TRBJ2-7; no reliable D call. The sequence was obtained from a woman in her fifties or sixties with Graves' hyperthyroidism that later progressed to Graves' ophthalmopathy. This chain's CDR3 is CASSLEGLAEQYF. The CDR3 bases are TGTGCCAGCAGTTTAGAGGGTTTAGCCGAGCAGTACTTC.